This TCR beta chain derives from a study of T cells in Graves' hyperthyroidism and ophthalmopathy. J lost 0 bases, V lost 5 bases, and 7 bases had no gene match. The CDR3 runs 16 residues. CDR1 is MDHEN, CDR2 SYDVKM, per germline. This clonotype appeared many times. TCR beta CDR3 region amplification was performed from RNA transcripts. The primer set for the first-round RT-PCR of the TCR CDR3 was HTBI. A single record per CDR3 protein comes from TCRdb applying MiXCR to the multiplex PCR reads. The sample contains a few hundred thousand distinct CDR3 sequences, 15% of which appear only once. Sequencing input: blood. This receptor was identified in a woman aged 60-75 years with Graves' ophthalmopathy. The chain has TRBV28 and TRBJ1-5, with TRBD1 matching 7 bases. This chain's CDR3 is CASSPLQGTSNQPQHF. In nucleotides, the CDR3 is TGTGCCAGCAGTCCACTACAGGGGACTAGCAATCAGCCCCAGCATTTT. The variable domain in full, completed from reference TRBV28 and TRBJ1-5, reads DVKVTQSSRYLVKRTGEKVFLECVQDMDHENMFWYRQDPGLGLRLIYFSYDVKMKEKGDIPEGYSVSREKKERFSLILESASTNQTSMYLCASSPLQGTSNQPQHFGDGTRLSIL.